This entry describes one TCR beta chain. This clone occurred once. What this receptor recognizes is not known. It has no much larger one-base neighbor in the sample; base qualities were not kept. The junction shows trimming of 0 bases on V and 4 bases on J, plus 13 bases between the germline ends. The germline V gene gives CDR1 as SGHRS and CDR2 as YFSETQ. The CDR3 runs 16 amino acids, cysteine and phenylalanine included. Only the CDR3 region is kept as DNA, spanning 48 bases read in frame from base 1. The sample comes from a study of graft-versus-host responses after intestinal transplantation (TCRdb year 2021). Regarding the research as a whole: Recipients received multivisceral, liver-intestinal, or isolated intestinal transplants. All recipients received anti-thymocyte globulin induction followed by maintenance tacrolimus and steroids for around three years. After intestinal transplantation, graft-versus-host and host-versus-graft alloreactive T cell clones were followed in the graft, circulation and bone marrow using bulk TCR-beta CDR3 sequencing. To identify alloreactive clones, pre-transplant mixed lymphocyte reaction products were sequenced and compared with unstimulated pre-transplant donor and recipient T cells. A cohort of more than 20 intestinal transplant recipients, including one retransplant, was enrolled, and a few patients lacking pretransplant specimens were excluded. A peak of at least 4% donor T cells among recipient peripheral blood mononuclear cells was the definition used for donor T cell macrochimerism. Rather than being sequenced by the commercial service, samples from a few later patients were sequenced in-house on an Illumina MiSeq and processed with MiXCR. What the work shows at the level of the full study, not this receptor alone: Early after transplant, peak levels of circulating GvH clones were associated with declines in HvG clones. GvH clones were detected in recipient bone marrow, and some appeared earlier in ileal mucosa or blood, consistent with an intestinal mucosal origin. In patients with donor T cell macrochimerism, the allografts had high GvH to HvG T cell clonal ratios. The relatively low number and heterogeneity of intestinal transplant patients limited the conclusions.

Reading the label with the study, this specimen's time point is: cells obtained before transplantation from donor or recipient. CD3+CD4+ and CD3+CD8+ populations were FACS-sorted from unstimulated pre-transplant donor and recipient cells taken from spleen or lymph nodes. The protocol used for the library was the immunoSEQ multiplex PCR assay. For most patients, genomic DNA was isolated with the Qiagen DNeasy Blood and Tissue Kit and sent frozen to Adaptive Biotechnologies for TCR sequencing. For most patients, genomic DNA was subjected to high-throughput TCR-beta CDR3 sequencing by Adaptive Biotechnologies. The published analysis was carried out like this. TCR sequencing data were retrieved from Adaptive's ImmunoSEQ software for roughly 20 patients, whereas a few other patients were processed with MiXCR and VDJtools. CD4 versus CD8 sorting errors were corrected by removing sequences found in both subsets at a frequency ratio below 5:1. Because the origin of CDR3 nucleotide sequences shared between donor and recipient could not be assigned, those sequences were removed. At least 2-fold expansion over unstimulated cells and a minimum CFSE-low frequency of 0.002% (template counts) or 0.001% (read counts) were required for clones to be classified as alloreactive. Clones detected in sequenced pre-transplant spleen, lymph node, or MLR CFSE-low populations of the donor or recipient were defined as mappable. The cumulative frequency of alloreactive clones was calculated as a percentage of all sequences, weighted by copy number. TCRdb obtained this table from immuneACCESS and retained in-frame rearrangements with V and J assigned. These tables miss some clones; where compared with another copy, unresolved V genes account for less than half of the shortfall, and the remainder is unexplained. V and J calls plus clone size are reproduced from that table; the DNA served to infer D and trimming. This sample gives tens of thousands of clones in total; 84% of them show up just once. The ten largest clones capture 0.35% to 0.4% of the sample.

The rearrangement combines TRBV5-1 with TRBJ2-2; no D gene can be assigned with confidence. The clonotype was recovered from a human donor who was the organ donor for an intestinal transplant. Sample: unstimulated CD4+ T cells sorted from spleen or lymph node cells, taken before transplant. The CDR3 region has the sequence CASSLAFRSGTGELFF. In nucleotides, the sequence is TGCGCCAGCAGCTTGGCCTTCAGGTCTGGCACCGGGGAGCTGTTTTTT.